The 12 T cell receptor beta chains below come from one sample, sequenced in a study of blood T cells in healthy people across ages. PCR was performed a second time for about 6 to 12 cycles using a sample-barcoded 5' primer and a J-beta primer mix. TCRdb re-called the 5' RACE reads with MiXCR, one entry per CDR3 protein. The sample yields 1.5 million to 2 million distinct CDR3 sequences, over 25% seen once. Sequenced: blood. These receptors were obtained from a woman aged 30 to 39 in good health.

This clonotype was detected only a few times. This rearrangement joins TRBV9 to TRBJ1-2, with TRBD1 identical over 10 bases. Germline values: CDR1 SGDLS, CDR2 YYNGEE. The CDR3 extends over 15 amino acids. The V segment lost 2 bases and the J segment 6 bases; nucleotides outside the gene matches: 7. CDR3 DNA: TGTGCCAGCAGCGTCAGGGACAGGGGCTGGGATGGCTACACCTTC. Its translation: CASSVRDRGWDGYTF.

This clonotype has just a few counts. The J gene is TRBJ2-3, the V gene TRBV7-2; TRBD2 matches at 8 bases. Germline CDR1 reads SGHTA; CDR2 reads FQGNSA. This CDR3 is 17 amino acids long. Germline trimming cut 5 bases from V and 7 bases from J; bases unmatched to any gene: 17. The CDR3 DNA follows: TGTGCCAGCAGCCCGGACGGTACTAGCGGACCCGGGAATACGCAGTATTTT. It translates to CASSPDGTSGPGNTQYF.

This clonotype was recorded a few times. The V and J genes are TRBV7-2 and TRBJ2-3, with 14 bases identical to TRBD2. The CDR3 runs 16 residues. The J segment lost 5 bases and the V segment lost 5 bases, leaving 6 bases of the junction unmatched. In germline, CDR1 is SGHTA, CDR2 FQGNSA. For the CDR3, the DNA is TGTGCCAGCAGCACTAGGACTAGCGGGAGGATAGATACGCAGTATTTT. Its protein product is CASSTRTSGRIDTQYF.

CDR3 in DNA: TGCGCCAGCAGGGTGCCCGGGACCATGAACACTGAAGCTTTCTTT. Protein sequence: CASRVPGTMNTEAFF. This chain links TRBV5-1 with TRBJ1-1; weak D call: TRBD1 (5 bases). This CDR3 comprises 15 residues. With 5 bases removed from V and 0 bases from J, the gap between germline ends came to 14 bases. CDR1 and CDR2 from the germline V gene are SGHRS and YFSETQ.

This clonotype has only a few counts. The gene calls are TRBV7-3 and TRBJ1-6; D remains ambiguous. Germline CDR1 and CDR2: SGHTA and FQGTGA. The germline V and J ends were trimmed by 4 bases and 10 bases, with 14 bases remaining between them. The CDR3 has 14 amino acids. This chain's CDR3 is CASSSGLTGSPLHF. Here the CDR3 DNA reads TGTGCCAGCAGCTCCGGGTTGACTGGGTCACCCCTCCACTTT.

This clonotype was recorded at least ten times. CDR3: CASSPDRDGGYTF. The CDR3 DNA sequence: TGCGCCAGCAGCCCCGACAGGGATGGCGGCTACACCTTC. The chain couples TRBV5-1 to TRBJ1-2; 7 positions agree with TRBD1. The length of the CDR3 is 13 residues. Unmatched junction bases numbered 8, after V lost 4 bases and J lost 8 bases. The germline V gene encodes CDR1 SGHRS and CDR2 YFSETQ.

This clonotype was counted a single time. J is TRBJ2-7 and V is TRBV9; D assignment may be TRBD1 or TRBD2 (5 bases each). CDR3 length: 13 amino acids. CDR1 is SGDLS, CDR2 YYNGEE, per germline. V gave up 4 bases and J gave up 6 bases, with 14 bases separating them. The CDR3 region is CASSSRLGGEQYF. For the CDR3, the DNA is TGTGCCAGCAGCTCGCGACTTGGGGGCGAGCAGTACTTC.

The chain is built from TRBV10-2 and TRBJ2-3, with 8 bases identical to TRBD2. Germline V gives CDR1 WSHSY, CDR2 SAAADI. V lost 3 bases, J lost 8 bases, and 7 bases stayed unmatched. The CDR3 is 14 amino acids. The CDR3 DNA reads TGCGCCAGCAGTGAAGCTACTCTAGCGGGTACGCAGTATTTT. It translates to CASSEATLAGTQYF.

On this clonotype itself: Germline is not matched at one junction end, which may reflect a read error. The CDR3 is CASRGQVTDMQYF. For the CDR3, the DNA is TGTGCCAGCAGAGGACAGGTCACAGATATGCAGTATTTT. The rearrangement uses TRBV12-3 or TRBV12-4 and TRBJ2-3; TRBD1 agrees at 7 bases. The CDR3 has 13 residues.

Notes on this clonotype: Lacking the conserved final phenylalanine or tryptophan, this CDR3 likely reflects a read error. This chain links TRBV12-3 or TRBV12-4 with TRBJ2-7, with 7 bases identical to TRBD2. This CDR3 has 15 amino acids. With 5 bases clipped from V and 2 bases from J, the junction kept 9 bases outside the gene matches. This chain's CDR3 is CASSQSGIFPYEQYL. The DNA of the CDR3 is TGTGCCAGCAGTCAAAGCGGGATCTTTCCCTACGAGCAGTACTTA.

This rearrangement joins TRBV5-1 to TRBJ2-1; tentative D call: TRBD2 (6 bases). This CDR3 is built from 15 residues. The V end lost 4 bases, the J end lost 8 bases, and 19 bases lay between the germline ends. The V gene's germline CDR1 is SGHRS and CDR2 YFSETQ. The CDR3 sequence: CASSTSSADTDEQFF. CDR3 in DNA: TGCGCCAGCAGCACCTCTAGCGCCGATACAGATGAGCAGTTCTTC. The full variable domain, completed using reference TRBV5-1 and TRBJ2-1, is KAGVTQTPRYLIKTRGQQVTLSCSPISGHRSVSWYQQTPGQGLQFLFEYFSETQRNKGNFPGRFSGRQFSNSRSEMNVSTLELGDSALYLCASSTSSADTDEQFFGPGTRLTVL.

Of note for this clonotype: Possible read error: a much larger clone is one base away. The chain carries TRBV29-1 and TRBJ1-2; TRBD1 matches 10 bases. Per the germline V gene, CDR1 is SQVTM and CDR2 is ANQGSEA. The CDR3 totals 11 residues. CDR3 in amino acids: CSLGQGEGCTF. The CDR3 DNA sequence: TGCAGCCTAGGACAGGGGGAGGGCTGCACCTTC.